The T cell receptor beta chain under discussion was sequenced for a study of shared clonotypes between healthy human individuals. Study-level information: The study used three CD4 naive, three CD4 memory, two CD8 naive and one CD8 memory plate per donor. Whole-study results and caveats: Rarefaction showed that sequencing of sorted subsets was incomplete (despite large depth). Collection of samples was limited to blood; tissue repertoires likely differ.

In the case of this clone: Its antigen is not known.

Every immunoSEQ plate was one replicate of a subset's evenly spread DNA. Method: immunoSEQ multiplex PCR; TCRdb's copy keeps in-frame clones and lacks some. Altogether some 1,600,000 clones are present, under 99% being singletons, with the ten largest covering about 0.45%. The V end lost 1 base, the J end lost 0 bases, and 7 bases lay between the germline ends. The CDR3 totals 15 residues. The germline CDR1 and CDR2 sequences are MGHRA and YSYEKL. The TCR sequence derives from a man under 40 in good health. Sequencing was performed on naive CD4+ T cells sorted from blood. Subset described: CD45RA+ positively selected. V is TRBV4-1 and J is TRBJ1-5, with D uncertain. CDR3 protein: CASSQVRDSNQPQHF. The CDR3 DNA is TGCGCCAGCAGCCAAGTCCGAGATAGCAATCAGCCCCAGCATTTT.